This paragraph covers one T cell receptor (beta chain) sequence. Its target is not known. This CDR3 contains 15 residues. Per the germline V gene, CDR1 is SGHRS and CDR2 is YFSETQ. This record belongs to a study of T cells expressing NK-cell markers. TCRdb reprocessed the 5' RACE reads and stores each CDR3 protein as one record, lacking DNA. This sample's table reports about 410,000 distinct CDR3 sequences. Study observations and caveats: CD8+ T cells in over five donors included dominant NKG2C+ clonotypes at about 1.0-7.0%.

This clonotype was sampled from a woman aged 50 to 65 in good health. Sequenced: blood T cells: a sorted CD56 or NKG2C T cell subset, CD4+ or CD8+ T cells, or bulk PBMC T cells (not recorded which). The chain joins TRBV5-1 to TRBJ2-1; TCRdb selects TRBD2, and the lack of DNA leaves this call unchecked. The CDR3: CASSPGLAGYNEQFF.